The 32 T cell receptor beta chains reported below all come from one sample, sequenced in a study of OX40 agonist ivuxolimab in advanced cancers. Library generation was performed with the immunoSEQ multiplex PCR assay. TCRdb mirrors the immuneACCESS table, restricted to in-frame sequences. Some clones are absent from its copies; in checked studies, under half trace to an unresolved V gene, and the reason for the others is unknown. For this sample the table gives some 96,000 clones, of which 85% to 95% were detected only once. The ten top clones hold roughly 0.53% of the sample. The specimen comprised CD4+ or CD8+ T cells sorted from blood, sampled in a trial of the OX40 agonist ivuxolimab. The receptors stem from an adult with an advanced solid tumor such as melanoma, head and neck, liver or kidney cancer.

The chain has TRBV4-2 and TRBJ2-2; TRBD2 aligns across 13 bases. The germline V gene encodes CDR1 LGHNA and CDR2 YNFKEQ. The trim removed 0 bases at V and 8 bases at J, leaving 6 bases unmatched. This CDR3 is built from 17 residues. The CDR3 loop is CASSQEEVGLAGGELFF. DNA for the CDR3: TGTGCCAGCAGCCAAGAAGAGGTGGGACTAGCGGGAGGGGAGCTGTTTTTT.

This clone turned up a few times. The gene calls are TRBV2 and TRBJ2-7; 8 bases are a match to TRBD2. CDR3 length: 16 residues. The germline gives CDR1 SNHLY, CDR2 FYNNEI. After removal of 8 bases from V and 5 bases from J, the junction contained 17 bases not matched to a gene. CDR3: CASSKRVAGGGHEQYF. DNA for the CDR3: TGTGCCAGCTCAAAGCGGGTGGCGGGAGGAGGTCACGAGCAGTACTTC.

J is TRBJ2-1 and V is TRBV10-1; D ambiguous. From germline, CDR1 is WNHNN and CDR2 SYGVQD (reference sequence). The CDR3 contains 15 residues. Deletions cut 8 bases from V and 6 bases from J, with 20 bases between. The CDR3 nucleotides are TGCGCCAGCCTTCGCCCAAGTCTAACTGTCAATGAGCAGTTCTTC. Translating it yields CASLRPSLTVNEQFF.

The chain recombines TRBV7-2 with TRBJ2-7, with 10 bases fitting TRBD2. Germline trimming cut 5 bases from V and 4 bases from J; bases unmatched to any gene: 8. Germline V gene lookup returns CDR1 SGHTA and CDR2 FQGNSA. The CDR3 sequence is 15 residues long. The CDR3 loop is CASSQVGLAFYEQYF. The CDR3 DNA follows: TGTGCCAGCAGCCAAGTGGGACTAGCGTTTTACGAGCAGTACTTC.

This chain joins TRBV15 and TRBJ2-7, with D possibly TRBD1 on 5 matching bases. The CDR3 runs 14 residues. Trimming cost V 4 bases and J 0 bases, with 10 bases left between them. Germline V lookup: CDR1 LNHNV, CDR2 YYDKDF (reference sequence). CDR3: CATSIPGNSYEQYF. In DNA, the CDR3 is TGTGCCACCAGCATACCAGGGAACTCCTACGAGCAGTACTTC.

V usage is TRBV28 and J usage is TRBJ1-3; D possibly corresponds to TRBD1 (5 bases). The CDR3 is 14 residues long. The ends were cut back, 4 bases at V and 1 base at J, with 8 bases in the middle. Germline loops: CDR1 MDHEN, CDR2 SYDVKM. The CDR3 DNA is TGTGCCAGCAGTTGGGCAGGGTCTGGAAACACCATATATTTT. This codes for CASSWAGSGNTIYF. Supplemented by reference TRBV28 and TRBJ1-3, the full variable domain reads DVKVTQSSRYLVKRTGEKVFLECVQDMDHENMFWYRQDPGLGLRLIYFSYDVKMKEKGDIPEGYSVSREKKERFSLILESASTNQTSMYLCASSWAGSGNTIYFGEGSWLTVV.

This chain connects TRBV5-5 to TRBJ1-1; D gene unclear. This CDR3 comprises 14 residues. CDR1 SGHKS and CDR2 YYEKEE come from the germline V gene (reference sequence). The V end was cut by 0 bases, the J end by 1 base, with 7 bases between. This CDR3 is CASSLEVTNTEAFF. The DNA of the CDR3 is TGTGCCAGCAGCTTGGAGGTCACGAACACTGAAGCTTTCTTT.

This clone was found once. The chain uses TRBV4-2 and TRBJ2-5; unclear D gene. Trimming took off 4 bases at V and 5 bases at J, with 11 bases between the two ends. The CDR3 spans 13 residues. Germline values: CDR1 LGHNA, CDR2 YNFKEQ. The CDR3 sequence is CASSPFSAETQYF. The CDR3 nucleotides are TGTGCCAGCAGCCCTTTCTCGGCGGAGACCCAGTACTTC.

This chain links TRBV5-6 with TRBJ1-2; D unclear. V lost 0 bases, J lost 5 bases, and 5 bases lay in between. Germline CDR1 SGHDT, CDR2 YYEEEE. This CDR3 is 12 amino acids long. CDR3 sequence reads: CASSLDSYGYTF. CDR3 coding DNA: TGTGCCAGCAGCTTGGACAGTTATGGCTACACCTTC.

The chain is built from TRBV4-3 and TRBJ1-2; D remains ambiguous. The CDR3 extends over 17 amino acids. Germline lookup yields CDR1 LGHNA and CDR2 YSLEER. Trimming shortened V by 4 bases and J by 4 bases, and 22 bases separated the two germline ends. This CDR3 is CASSPAVGAVWGYGYTF. CDR3 nucleotides: TGCGCCAGCAGCCCAGCAGTTGGAGCCGTTTGGGGCTATGGCTACACCTTC.

J is TRBJ2-2 and V is TRBV5-1; maybe TRBD2 (6 bases). Germline lookup yields CDR1 SGHRS and CDR2 YFSETQ. V was clipped by 3 bases and J by 2 bases, with 20 bases between them. The CDR3 has 18 amino acids. The CDR3 is CASSYETGPGLNTGELFF. CDR3 nucleotide sequence: TGCGCCAGCAGCTACGAAACAGGTCCGGGACTCAACACCGGGGAGCTGTTTTTT.

The rearrangement uses TRBV11-3 and TRBJ2-3; 14 bases line up with TRBD2. The CDR3 sequence is 17 residues long. From germline, CDR1 is SGHNT and CDR2 YENEEA. The V gene end was trimmed by 5 bases and the J gene end by 2 bases; junction bases not matched to a gene: 6. The CDR3 DNA is TGTGCCAGCAGCATCGGGACTAGCGGGAGTGCCACAGATACGCAGTATTTT. Translation: CASSIGTSGSATDTQYF.

V gene TRBV6-5 combines with J gene TRBJ2-7, with 7 bases that match TRBD1. Germline lookup yields CDR1 MNHEY and CDR2 SVGAGI. Germline trimming cut 2 bases from V and 7 bases from J; bases unmatched to any gene: 5. The CDR3 extends over 13 amino acids. CDR3 in amino acids: CASSYDRVREQYF. The DNA of the CDR3 is TGTGCCAGCAGTTACGACAGGGTGCGAGAGCAGTACTTC.

This clone was detected only once. The genes are TRBV7-9 and TRBJ2-7; 7 nucleotides agree with TRBD2. J gave up 0 bases and V 1 base, and 3 bases lay outside the gene matches. The CDR3 spans 15 residues. The germline V gene encodes CDR1 SEHNR and CDR2 FQNEAQ (reference sequence). CDR3: CASSLEAGPSYEQYF. In DNA form, the CDR3 reads TGTGCCAGCAGCTTAGAAGCGGGACCCTCCTACGAGCAGTACTTC.

The chain carries TRBV29-1 and TRBJ2-7; D is perhaps TRBD2 (6 bases). Germline CDR1 is SQVTM and CDR2 is ANQGSEA. Trimming took 2 bases from V and 3 from J, leaving 17 bases between them. CDR3 length: 15 amino acids. CDR3 loop: CSVEIPGSGGYEQYF. As DNA, the CDR3 is TGCAGCGTTGAAATACCCGGGAGCGGAGGCTACGAGCAGTACTTC.

The chain uses TRBV6-5 and TRBJ2-2; no reliable D call. CDR1 and CDR2 (germline): MNHEY, SVGAGI. CDR3 length: 15 residues. Trimming pared 2 bases from V and 1 base from J, leaving 8 bases between. CDR3: CASSYVYRNTGELFF. DNA of the CDR3: TGTGCCAGCAGTTACGTCTATCGGAACACCGGGGAGCTGTTTTTT.

The chain has TRBV9 and TRBJ1-4, with D unclear. The CDR3 length is 16 residues. The V end was cut by 0 bases, the J end by 8 bases, with 17 bases between. The germline gives CDR1 SGDLS, CDR2 YYNGEE. CDR3 region: CASSVDHTLSVEKLFF. The CDR3, as DNA: TGTGCCAGCAGCGTAGATCACACCCTTTCGGTAGAAAAACTGTTTTTT.

The chain links TRBV19 to TRBJ2-2, with TRBD2 identical over 7 bases. V lost 5 bases, J lost 4 bases, and 10 bases stayed unmatched. This CDR3 contains 16 residues. Per germline, CDR1 LNHDA and CDR2 SQIVND (reference sequence). The CDR3 loop reads CASSSRVGGSTGELFF. The CDR3 DNA reads as TGTGCCAGTAGTTCCAGGGTCGGCGGGAGCACCGGGGAGCTGTTTTTT.

The CDR3 spells CASRPRGGTAKNIQYF. CDR3 nucleotide sequence: TGTGCCAGCAGGCCCCGAGGGGGTACAGCCAAAAACATTCAGTACTTC. This sequence joins TRBV2 and TRBJ2-4, with D possibly TRBD1 on 6 matching bases. The V end was cut by 6 bases, the J end by 0 bases, with 15 bases between. Germline CDR1 reads SNHLY; CDR2 reads FYNNEI. The CDR3 has 16 residues.

The chain recombines TRBV7-9 with TRBJ2-5; D unresolved. Trimming cost V 5 bases and J 4 bases, with 11 bases left between them. CDR1 and CDR2 (germline): SEHNR, FQNEAQ (reference sequence). CDR3 length equals 13 residues. The CDR3 DNA sequence: TGTGCCAGCAGCCCGGCCAACCGAGAGACCCAGTACTTC. Translation: CASSPANRETQYF.

V gene TRBV7-2 combines with J gene TRBJ2-7; 13 nucleotides match TRBD2. V lost 1 base and J lost 2; bases outside the gene matches: 8. The germline V gene encodes CDR1 SGHTA and CDR2 FQGNSA. The CDR3 is 18 amino acids. CDR3 sequence: CASSLGTSGRASTYEQYF. The DNA of the CDR3 is TGTGCCAGCAGCTTAGGTACTAGCGGGAGGGCCTCAACCTACGAGCAGTACTTC.

The CDR3 DNA reads TGCGCCAGCAGCCTACAGCCTGCGAACACTGAAGCTTTCTTT. Translating it yields CASSLQPANTEAFF. The chain links TRBV5-1 to TRBJ1-1; D is unresolved. The CDR3 has 14 amino acids. Germline V gene sequence: CDR1 SGHRS, CDR2 YFSETQ. Trimming stripped 4 bases from V and 1 base from J, with 11 bases between.

V and J are TRBV28 and TRBJ1-4; D remains ambiguous. This CDR3 spans 13 amino acids. Germline V gene lookup returns CDR1 MDHEN and CDR2 SYDVKM. V shed 2 bases and J shed 6 bases, with 7 bases lying between them. This CDR3 reads CASSLNTYEKLFF. CDR3 DNA: TGTGCCAGCAGTTTAAACACCTATGAAAAACTGTTTTTT. The whole variable domain, remainder taken from reference TRBV28 and TRBJ1-4, is DVKVTQSSRYLVKRTGEKVFLECVQDMDHENMFWYRQDPGLGLRLIYFSYDVKMKEKGDIPEGYSVSREKKERFSLILESASTNQTSMYLCASSLNTYEKLFFGSGTQLSVL.

This chain links TRBV15 with TRBJ1-4, with D uncertain. The CDR3 runs 16 residues. Germline-derived CDR1 and CDR2 are LNHNV and YYDKDF (reference sequence). Trimming removed 0 bases at V and 5 bases at J, with 13 bases between. The CDR3 sequence is CATSRDRVQTNEKLFF. CDR3 sequence (DNA): TGTGCCACCAGCAGAGATCGGGTCCAGACCAATGAAAAACTGTTTTTT. Combining the CDR3 with reference TRBV15 and TRBJ1-4 gives the whole variable domain DAMVIQNPRYQVTQFGKPVTLSCSQTLNHNVMYWYQQKSSQAPKLLFHYYDKDFNNEADTPDNFQSRRPNTSFCFLDIRSPGLGDTAMYLCATSRDRVQTNEKLFFGSGTQLSVL.

This clone showed up just a few times. The J gene is TRBJ1-5, the V gene TRBV4-1; D gene ambiguous. This CDR3 is built from 14 residues. Looked up from germline, CDR1 is MGHRA and CDR2 is YSYEKL. V lost 4 bases and J 0 bases, leaving 7 bases between the germline ends. This CDR3 reads CASSPDPSNQPQHF. CDR3 DNA: TGCGCCAGCAGCCCAGACCCTAGCAATCAGCCCCAGCATTTT.

The rearrangement links TRBV19 to TRBJ1-3; 9 bases map to TRBD1. This CDR3 is 17 amino acids long. J gave up 3 bases and V 5 bases, and 11 bases lay outside the gene matches. CDR1 and CDR2 from the germline V gene are LNHDA and SQIVND (reference sequence). CDR3 amino acids: CASSPSSGTGLGNTIYF. The CDR3, as DNA: TGTGCCAGTAGTCCCTCCTCCGGGACAGGGCTTGGAAACACCATATATTTT.

The chain has TRBV14 and TRBJ2-2; D remains ambiguous. Trimming took 1 base from V and 7 from J, leaving 7 bases between them. The CDR3 runs 13 residues. CDR1 is SGHDN, CDR2 FVKESK, per germline. CDR3 nucleotide sequence: TGTGCCAGCAGCCAAGTGGCCGTCGGGGAGCTGTTTTTT. It translates to CASSQVAVGELFF. Complete variable domain (other parts from reference TRBV14 and TRBJ2-2): EAGVTQFPSHSVIEKGQTVTLRCDPISGHDNLYWYRRVMGKEIKFLLHFVKESKQDESGMPNNRFLAERTGGTYSTLKVQPAELEDSGVYFCASSQVAVGELFFGEGSRLTVL.

This clone was seen a handful of times. The chain uses TRBV28 and TRBJ2-1; D is perhaps TRBD2 (7 bases). CDR1 is MDHEN, CDR2 SYDVKM, per germline. The CDR3 has 13 residues. The V and J ends lost 3 bases and 13 bases respectively, with 16 bases between them. The CDR3 loop reads CASSLAEGGRQFF. The CDR3 DNA follows: TGTGCCAGCAGTTTGGCCGAGGGGGGGAGACAGTTCTTC.

The chain links TRBV6-1 to TRBJ1-1; 7 nucleotides align to TRBD1. The trim removed 11 bases at V and 2 bases at J, leaving 11 bases unmatched. Germline values: CDR1 MNHNS, CDR2 SASEGT. CDR3 size: 14 residues. CDR3 region: CAGDRARGNTEAFF. The CDR3 coding sequence is TGTGCCGGCGACAGGGCGCGGGGAAACACTGAAGCTTTCTTT.

The V call is TRBV6-6, the J call TRBJ2-7; D remains unclear. Germline lookup yields CDR1 MNHNY and CDR2 SVGAGI (reference sequence). With 6 bases removed from V and 2 bases from J, the gap between germline ends came to 5 bases. The CDR3 sequence is 11 residues long. This CDR3 is CASSPAYEQYF. In DNA, the CDR3 is TGTGCCAGCAGCCCCGCCTACGAGCAGTACTTC.

This chain's CDR3 is CASSDYPSYEQYF. Written as DNA, the CDR3 is TGTGCCAGCAGTGACTACCCCTCCTACGAGCAGTACTTC. V and J are TRBV6-1 and TRBJ2-7; D is uncertain. The germline V gene encodes CDR1 MNHNS and CDR2 SASEGT. This CDR3 comprises 13 residues. V was trimmed by 3 bases and J by 0 bases, leaving 6 bases between them.

The chain couples TRBV10-3 to TRBJ1-2; possibly TRBD1 for D (5 bases). V dropped 3 bases and J dropped 7 bases, with 18 bases sitting between them. Germline assignment: CDR1 ENHRY and CDR2 SYGVKD. There are 15 residues in the CDR3. The CDR3 DNA follows: TGTGCCATCAGTGAAGAGTTAAGGGGTGGGGTTGGCTACACCTTC. This translates into CAISEELRGGVGYTF.